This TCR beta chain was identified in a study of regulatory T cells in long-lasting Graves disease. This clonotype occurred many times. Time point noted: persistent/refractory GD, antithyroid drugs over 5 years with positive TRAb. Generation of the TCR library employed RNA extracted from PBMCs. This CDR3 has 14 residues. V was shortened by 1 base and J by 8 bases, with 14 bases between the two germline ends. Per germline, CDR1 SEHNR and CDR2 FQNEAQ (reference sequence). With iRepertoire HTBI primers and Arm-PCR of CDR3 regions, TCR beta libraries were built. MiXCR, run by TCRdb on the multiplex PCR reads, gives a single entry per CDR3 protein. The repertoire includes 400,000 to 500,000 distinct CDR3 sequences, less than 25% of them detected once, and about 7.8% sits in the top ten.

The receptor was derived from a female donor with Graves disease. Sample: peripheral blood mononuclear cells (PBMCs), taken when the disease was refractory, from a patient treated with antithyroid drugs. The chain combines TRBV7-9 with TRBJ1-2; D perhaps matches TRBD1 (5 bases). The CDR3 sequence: CASSLGGMSQGYTF. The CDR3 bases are TGTGCCAGCAGCTTAGGGGGGATGAGCCAGGGCTACACCTTC.